This TCR beta chain was identified during a study of cytomegalovirus exposure and HLA in healthy donors. 13 Jbeta primers and 60 Vbeta primers were used for the PCR. Here immunoSEQ multiplex PCR was the method, and the copy in TCRdb shows in-frame clones only, minus some. The table shows 150,000 to 200,000 clones, with more than 80% occurring only once. General study findings and limits: A link between a missense DCLRE1C variant and TCR beta V- and J-gene trimming emerged from a later analysis. A later analysis found TCR association rates differed by HLA locus, highest for DRB1 and lowest for HLA-C.

In germline, CDR1 is LNHDA, CDR2 SQIVND (reference sequence). Deletions cut 8 bases from V and 5 bases from J, with 15 bases between. CDR3 length: 14 residues. The table lists this clone with a count of one. Its antigen is still unknown. Sequencing was carried out using PBMCs. The TCR sequence derives from a man aged 18 to 29 in good health and CMV-seronegative. The chain couples TRBV19 to TRBJ2-2; D not resolved. For the CDR3, the DNA is TGTGCCAGTGAATTAGGAGAACTGACCGGGGAGCTGTTTTTT. The encoded protein is CASELGELTGELFF. Full variable domain (remainder filled in from reference TRBV19 and TRBJ2-2): DGGITQSPKYLFRKEGQNVTLSCEQNLNHDAMYWYRQDPGQGLRLIYYSQIVNDFQKGDIAEGYSVSREKKESFPLTVTSAQKNPTAFYLCASELGELTGELFFGEGSRLTVL.